Listed below are T cell receptor beta chains from one sample, sequenced in a study of blood T cell repertoires in COVID-19. Here immunoSEQ multiplex PCR was the method, and the copy in TCRdb shows in-frame clones only, minus some. Here the sample spans approximately 240,000 clones, over 90% being singletons. Input material: peripheral blood. The receptors here all came from a man aged 25-45 years with COVID-19, enrolled during active disease. Each CDR3 is given with its conserved first and last residue. Fields, in order: clone size, J gene, D gene, V gene, CDR3 protein, CDR3 DNA. A D gene is named only where the DNA matches it firmly. Size is omitted from some rows. Given values are once, few, many or a class for expanded clones.

- TRBJ1-1 - TRBV6-1 CASSESIPNTEAFF TGTGCCAGCAGTGAAAGCATCCCGAACACTGAAGCTTTCTTT
- TRBJ1-5 TRBD1 TRBV10-3 CAISESTGQGSYNQPQHF TGTGCCATCAGTGAGTCTACGGGACAGGGCAGTTACAATCAGCCCCAGCATTTT
- TRBJ1-1 TRBD1 TRBV12-3/TRBV12-4 CASSFEEDREAFF TGTGCCAGCAGTTTTGAGGAGGACAGGGAAGCTTTCTTT
- TRBJ1-5 TRBD1 TRBV6-5 CASRSGGQGYQPQHF TGTGCCAGCAGGTCAGGGGGACAGGGGTATCAGCCCCAGCATTTT
- TRBJ2-5 - TRBV30 CAWSVLSGDGTQYF TGTGCCTGGAGTGTACTATCGGGGGATGGGACCCAGTACTTC
- TRBJ2-1 TRBD2 TRBV18 CASSRTSGGANNEQFF TGTGCCAGCTCCCGGACTAGCGGGGGGGCCAACAATGAGCAGTTCTTC
- TRBJ1-5 - TRBV19 CASSIEGGYSNQPQHF TGTGCCAGTAGTATAGAGGGGGGGTATAGCAATCAGCCCCAGCATTTT
- TRBJ1-5 TRBD1 TRBV18 CASSPNHRGGQTQHF TGTGCCAGCTCACCCAATCACAGGGGGGGTCAAACCCAGCATTTT
- TRBJ1-5 - TRBV19 CASRKEGNSNQPQHF TGTGCCAGTAGGAAGGAGGGAAATAGCAATCAGCCCCAGCATTTT
- TRBJ1-2 - TRBV7-9 CASSSTGTKYGYTF TGTGCCAGCAGTTCAACCGGGACTAAGTACGGCTACACCTTC
- TRBJ1-2 TRBD1 TRBV7-3 CASSLGQGYGYTF TGTGCCAGCAGCTTGGGACAGGGCTATGGCTACACCTTC
- TRBJ2-1 TRBD2 TRBV5-1 CASSLEASGVLNNEQFF TGCGCCAGCAGCTTGGAGGCTAGCGGGGTTCTCAACAATGAGCAGTTCTTC
- TRBJ2-2 TRBD1 TRBV9 CASSTRQGYTGELFF TGTGCCAGCAGCACAAGACAGGGGTACACCGGGGAGCTGTTTTTT
- TRBJ1-1 - TRBV19 CASTRNTEAFF TGTGCCAGTACCAGGAACACTGAAGCTTTCTTT
- TRBJ1-2 TRBD1 TRBV5-1 CASSLDRVSYTF TGCGCCAGCAGCCTGGACAGGGTGAGCTACACCTTC
- TRBJ1-1 - TRBV16 CASSRTDFTEAFF TGTGCCAGCAGCCGGACGGACTTCACTGAAGCTTTCTTT
- TRBJ2-7 - TRBV11-2 CASSLGTPLVDEQYF TGTGCCAGCAGCCTGGGGACTCCCCTCGTCGACGAGCAGTACTTC
- TRBJ2-7 - TRBV9 CASSAGSGILTYEQYF TGTGCCAGCAGCGCCGGTAGCGGCATCCTGACCTACGAGCAGTACTTC
- TRBJ2-1 TRBD2 TRBV15 CATSRAGGGGVIGIEQFF TGTGCCACCAGCAGAGCCGGCGGGGGAGGGGTAATAGGAATAGAGCAGTTCTTC
once TRBJ2-3 - TRBV3-1/TRBV3-2 CASSQYFRGTAGDTQYF TGTGCCAGCAGCCAATATTTCCGGGGGACGGCGGGAGATACGCAGTATTTT
- TRBJ1-1 - TRBV12-5 CASGIDSYTEAFF TGTGCTAGTGGTATCGACAGTTACACTGAAGCTTTCTTT
- TRBJ1-6 - TRBV6-5 CASSYWVSNGDSPLHF TGTGCCAGCAGTTACTGGGTCTCAAACGGGGATTCACCCCTCCACTTT
- TRBJ1-2 TRBD1 TRBV19 CASSDRDRGPYGYTF TGTGCCAGTAGTGACCGGGACAGAGGACCTTATGGCTACACCTTC
- TRBJ2-1 - TRBV10-3 CAISESNSDNEQFF TGTGCCATCAGTGAGTCGAATTCGGACAATGAGCAGTTCTTC
- TRBJ1-2 TRBD1 TRBV6-5 CASSYAGGAPQGYTF TGTGCCAGCAGTTACGCAGGGGGCGCACCCCAAGGCTACACCTTC
- TRBJ2-1 - TRBV11-2 CASSPFTQDDYEQFF TGTGCCAGCAGCCCCTTTACACAGGATGACTATGAGCAGTTCTTC
- TRBJ1-1 TRBD1 TRBV7-2 CASRTGQAVMNTEAFF TGTGCCAGCCGCACCGGACAGGCCGTCATGAACACTGAAGCTTTCTTT
- TRBJ1-1 TRBD1 TRBV5-1 CASSRRTGQNTEAFF TGCGCCAGCAGCCGACGGACAGGGCAGAACACTGAAGCTTTCTTT
- TRBJ1-2 - TRBV6-5 CASWDGTTAGYTF TGTGCCAGCTGGGACGGGACAACCGCCGGCTACACCTTC
- TRBJ1-1 TRBD1 TRBV18 CASSLSRDRGGRAEAFF TGTGCCAGCTCCCTGTCCCGGGACAGGGGTGGAAGGGCTGAAGCTTTCTTT
- TRBJ1-4 - TRBV3-1/TRBV3-2 CASSQAPPPGFGDEKLFF TGTGCCAGCAGCCAAGCTCCACCACCGGGGTTCGGGGATGAAAAACTGTTTTTT
- TRBJ1-4 - TRBV21-1 CASRDTGGREKLFF TGTGCCAGCAGAGACACGGGGGGTAGGGAAAAACTGTTTTTT
- TRBJ1-4 - TRBV19 CASSIVSGYPEKLFF TGTGCCAGTAGTATAGTCTCCGGGTATCCTGAAAAACTGTTTTTT
- TRBJ2-7 TRBD2 TRBV19 CASSIADSGFSYEQYF TGTGCCAGTAGTATAGCAGATAGCGGGTTCTCCTACGAGCAGTACTTC
- TRBJ2-7 TRBD1 TRBV19 CASSPTGTGTYEQYF TGTGCCAGTAGTCCCACCGGGACAGGGACCTACGAGCAGTACTTC
once TRBJ2-7 TRBD1 TRBV5-5 CASSLGGGSDEQYF TGTGCCAGCAGCTTGGGAGGGGGCAGCGACGAGCAGTACTTC
- TRBJ1-3 TRBD1 TRBV6-5 CASSGQARPGNTIYF TGTGCCAGCAGCGGACAGGCAAGACCTGGAAACACCATATATTTT
- TRBJ2-2 TRBD2 TRBV4-2 CASSQEGRLADNTGELFF TGTGCCAGCAGCCAAGAAGGGCGCCTAGCGGATAACACCGGGGAGCTGTTTTTT
few TRBJ1-5 - TRBV27 CASSLAGRGYSNQPQHF TGTGCCAGCAGTTTAGCCGGCAGGGGATATAGCAATCAGCCCCAGCATTTT
- TRBJ2-3 TRBD1 TRBV5-1 CASSAGQEITDTQYF TGCGCCAGCAGCGCCGGACAGGAGATCACAGATACGCAGTATTTT
- TRBJ2-1 - TRBV9 CASSSSGSYNEQFF TGTGCCAGCAGCTCCTCGGGGTCCTACAATGAGCAGTTCTTC